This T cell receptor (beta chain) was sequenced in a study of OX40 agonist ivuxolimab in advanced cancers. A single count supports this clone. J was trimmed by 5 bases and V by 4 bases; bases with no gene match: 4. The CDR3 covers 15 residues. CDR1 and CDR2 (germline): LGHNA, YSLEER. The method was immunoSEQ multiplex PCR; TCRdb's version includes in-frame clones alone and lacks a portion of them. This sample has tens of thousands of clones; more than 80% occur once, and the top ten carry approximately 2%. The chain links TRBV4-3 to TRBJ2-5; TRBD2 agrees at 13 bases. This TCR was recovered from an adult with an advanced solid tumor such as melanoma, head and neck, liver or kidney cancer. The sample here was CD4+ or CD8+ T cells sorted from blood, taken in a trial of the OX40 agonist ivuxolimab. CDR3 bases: TGCGCCAGCAGCCGAAAACTAGCGGGAGGGGAGACCCAGTACTTC. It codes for CASSRKLAGGETQYF.